This is a list of T cell receptor beta chains from one sample in a study of beta chain features in type 1 diabetes. Here immunoSEQ multiplex PCR was the method, and the copy in TCRdb shows in-frame clones only, minus some. The sample yields 350,000 to 400,000 clones, roughly 15% seen once. Sample: naive CD4+ T cells from blood. The receptors were gathered from a woman aged 18-29 years in good health. Each CDR3 is given with its conserved first and last residue. The order of the fields is J gene, V gene, CDR3 protein.

>TRBJ1-2|TRBV7-9
CASSPKPGQGFVGYTF
>TRBJ2-7|TRBV28
CASSSDRFSYEQYF
>TRBJ2-3|TRBV4-1
CASSQSQSTGGSTDTQYF
>TRBJ2-3|TRBV7-9
CASSLPWSRDTQYF
>TRBJ1-1|TRBV5-5
CASSFQVNTEAFF
>TRBJ1-4|TRBV15
CATSRGRGRGTNEKLFF
>TRBJ1-4|TRBV7-9
CASSPRPGEKLFF
>TRBJ2-7|TRBV7-9
CASSLVGQNYEQYF
>TRBJ2-5|TRBV30
CAWSPGLVYQETQYF
>TRBJ1-4|TRBV5-6
CASSALTGATNEKLFF
>TRBJ1-2|TRBV28
CASSLQQLYGYTF
>TRBJ2-5|TRBV11-2
CASSLVSGGRETQYF
>TRBJ1-1|TRBV7-2
CASSNDLGLTEAFF
>TRBJ1-5|TRBV2
CASRGTGVSNQPQHF
>TRBJ2-2|TRBV7-2
CASSQRQGLNTGELFF
>TRBJ1-1|TRBV7-2
CASTLQQVNTEAFF
>TRBJ1-2|TRBV28
CASSSPDIFYGYTF
>TRBJ2-7|TRBV28
CASSLNQAPYEQYF
>TRBJ1-1|TRBV6-1
CASSRFWNTEAFF
>TRBJ2-1|TRBV25-1
CASSESGQGSYNEQFF
>TRBJ2-5|TRBV7-9
CASSFTSIGQETQYF
>TRBJ2-1|TRBV29-1
CSVKAASGVYNEQFF
>TRBJ2-3|TRBV7-2
CASYSPGLGGGRSTDTQYF
>TRBJ2-1|TRBV27
CASSPRTSGNHEQFF
>TRBJ2-1|TRBV10-2
CASSDLAGGYNEQFF
>TRBJ2-7|TRBV30
CAWSEDRGTEQYF
>TRBJ2-5|TRBV30
CAWSGGQETQYF
>TRBJ1-3|TRBV5-1
CASSVGATGNTIYF
>TRBJ2-2|TRBV29-1
CSVGLISFGAGELFF
>TRBJ2-7|TRBV4-1
CASSQDRASGFYEQYF
>TRBJ2-1|TRBV5-1
CASSLGRENNEQFF
>TRBJ1-5|TRBV7-9
CASSLQGIHQPQHF
>TRBJ2-7|TRBV28
CASSLRSYEQYF
>TRBJ2-5|TRBV30
CARWQKAGDQETQYF
>TRBJ2-2|TRBV9
CASTRTGTKDGELFF
>TRBJ1-2|TRBV28
CASSTSLLRGYGYTF
>TRBJ1-1|TRBV30
CAWSVQGGTNTEAFF
>TRBJ1-2|TRBV27
CATSGHRRYGYTF
>TRBJ2-3|TRBV6-6
CASTSTSGTLDTQYF
>TRBJ1-5|TRBV14
CASSPLDRDNQPQHF
>TRBJ1-1|TRBV5-1
CASSSRTGDTEAFF
>TRBJ1-4|TRBV16
CASSQHRVPNEKLFF